The subject of this entry is one T cell receptor (beta chain). The antigen is not known. This entry comes from a study of T-cell memory formation after mild COVID-19. General observations from the study: Second-wave clones with a day 37 peak had unconfirmed SARS-CoV-2 specificity.

TCRdb analysed the 5' RACE reads with MiXCR anew, one entry per CDR3 protein. The data contain around 390,000 distinct CDR3 sequences, 15% to 20% of them singletons. The germline V gene encodes CDR1 SGHDN and CDR2 FVKESK. The CDR3 is made up of 13 amino acids. Deletions cut 6 bases from V and 7 bases from J, with 15 bases between. The sample was PBMCs or a T cell subset sorted from them (not recorded which). This receptor was taken from a man aged 18 to 30 who had mild COVID-19 (a few samples of this study predate the infection). Cell type and time point are not known. This chain uses TRBV14 with TRBJ1-1; weak D call: TRBD1 (5 bases). The CDR3 is CASRGIGDVEAFF. For the CDR3, the DNA is TGTGCCAGCAGGGGTATCGGGGACGTTGAAGCTTTCTTT.